Shown below are 24 T cell receptor beta chains from a single sample sequenced in a study of blood T cell repertoires in COVID-19. The repertoire was sequenced with immunoSEQ multiplex PCR; TCRdb's copy has only in-frame clones and lacks some. Here the sample spans approximately 380,000 clones, roughly 91% being singletons. The material sequenced was PBMCs or T cells enriched from blood (not recorded which). The source is a woman in her late teens or twenties who had recovered from COVID-19.

Written as DNA, the CDR3 is TGTGCCACCAGCAGTAGCACTGAAGCTTTCTTT. It specifies CATSSSTEAFF. The gene calls are TRBV15 and TRBJ1-1; D ambiguous. This CDR3 spans 11 amino acids. V was shortened by 3 bases and J by 4 bases, with 3 bases between the two germline ends. CDR1 and CDR2 (germline): LNHNV, YYDKDF (reference sequence).

The J gene is TRBJ2-1, the V gene TRBV6-5; tentative D call: TRBD1 (5 bases). Germline CDR1 MNHEY, CDR2 SVGAGI. The CDR3 loop spans 15 amino acids. Trimming took off 7 bases at V and 2 bases at J, with 15 bases between the two ends. The CDR3 loop reads CASTRQWTTYNEQFF. CDR3 nucleotide sequence: TGTGCCAGCACACGACAGTGGACAACCTACAATGAGCAGTTCTTC.

The J gene is TRBJ1-1, the V gene TRBV27, with D unclear. V was shortened by 4 bases and J by 3 bases, with 12 bases between the two germline ends. Germline loops: CDR1 MNHEY, CDR2 SMNVEV (reference sequence). The CDR3 spans 14 residues. The CDR3 DNA reads as TGTGCCAGCAGTTCCCCACAGAACTACACTGAAGCTTTCTTT. This encodes CASSSPQNYTEAFF.

V is TRBV6-2 or TRBV6-3 and J is TRBJ2-2; TRBD1 agrees at 7 bases. J was trimmed by 6 bases and V by 2 bases; bases with no gene match: 12. The CDR3 has 17 amino acids. Germline V CDR1 and CDR2: MNHEY, SVGEGT. In nucleotides, the CDR3 is TGTGCCAGCAGTTACCGGTTCCACAACAGGGGTCCCGGGGAGCTGTTTTTT. Translated: CASSYRFHNRGPGELFF.

The V and J genes are TRBV6-5 and TRBJ2-7; 7 nucleotides align to TRBD1. V dropped 0 bases and J dropped 1; count of bases not matched to a gene: 3. The CDR3 runs 15 residues. Per germline, CDR1 MNHEY and CDR2 SVGAGI. The CDR3 protein is CASSYSATGSYEQYF. The CDR3 coding sequence is TGTGCCAGCAGTTACTCTGCGACAGGGTCCTACGAGCAGTACTTC.

This clone occurred once. The rearrangement links TRBV7-8 to TRBJ1-2; 8 bases fit TRBD1. The CDR3 is 16 amino acids. The V gene end was trimmed by 5 bases and the J gene end by 6 bases; junction bases not matched to a gene: 14. Germline values: CDR1 SGHVS, CDR2 FQNEAQ. This chain's CDR3 is CASSPAGQGASDGYTF. CDR3 nucleotide sequence: TGTGCCAGCAGCCCCGCCGGGCAGGGGGCGTCCGATGGCTACACCTTC.

The rearrangement joins TRBV29-1 to TRBJ1-2; the match to TRBD1 covers 11 bases. V shed 4 bases, J shed 5 bases, and the junction held 3 bases outside the gene matches. The CDR3 loop spans 13 amino acids. CDR1 and CDR2 from the germline V gene are SQVTM and ANQGSEA. The CDR3 loop reads CSVGTGGRYGYTF. The DNA of the CDR3 is TGCAGCGTTGGGACAGGGGGCCGGTATGGCTACACCTTC.

The chain employs TRBV20-1 and TRBJ1-1; D is ambiguous. V was shortened by 2 bases and J by 5 bases, with 6 bases between the two germline ends. Germline CDR1 and CDR2: DFQATT and SNEGSKA (reference sequence). The CDR3 totals 11 residues. The CDR3 is CSARTETEAFF. The CDR3 DNA sequence: TGCAGTGCTAGAACAGAGACTGAAGCTTTCTTT.

The CDR3 DNA sequence: TGTGCCAGCAGCTTCGGCCGGGACAGGGGGTTCGCGACTGGCTACACCTTC. Its protein product is CASSFGRDRGFATGYTF. The chain is built from TRBV11-2 and TRBJ1-2, with 11 positions matching TRBD1. V lost 3 bases and J lost 7; bases outside the gene matches: 13. The CDR3 loop spans 17 amino acids. Germline-derived CDR1 and CDR2 are SGHAT and FQNNGV. Full variable domain (remainder filled in from reference TRBV11-2 and TRBJ1-2): EAGVAQSPRYKIIEKRQSVAFWCNPISGHATLYWYQQILGQGPKLLIQFQNNGVVDDSQLPKDRFSAERLKGVDSTLKIQPAKLEDSAVYLCASSFGRDRGFATGYTFGSGTRLTVV.

In its sample, this clone was seen once. The chain combines TRBV7-8 with TRBJ1-6, with 8 bases lining up with TRBD1. V dropped 1 base and J dropped 8; count of bases not matched to a gene: 4. The CDR3 runs to 15 residues. Germline V gene data show CDR1 as SGHVS and CDR2 as FQNEAQ. The CDR3 nucleotides are TGTGCCAGCAGCTTAGAGGGGACAGGCTATTCACCCCTCCACTTT. The encoded protein is CASSLEGTGYSPLHF. The whole variable domain, remainder taken from reference TRBV7-8 and TRBJ1-6, is GAGVSQSPRYKVAKRGQDVALRCDPISGHVSLFWYQQALGQGPEFLTYFQNEAQLDKSGLPSDRFFAERPEGSVSTLKIQRTQQEDSAVYLCASSLEGTGYSPLHFGNGTRLTVT.

The gene calls are TRBV30 and TRBJ1-2; 8 bases are shared with TRBD1. The CDR3 has 14 residues. Per germline, CDR1 GTSNPN and CDR2 SVGIG (reference sequence). Trimming took 1 base from V and 3 from J; bases not matched to a gene: 4. The CDR3 DNA follows: TGTGCCTGGAGTGGGACAGGGTCCCACTATGGCTACACCTTC. This encodes CAWSGTGSHYGYTF.

V usage is TRBV7-8 and J usage is TRBJ2-5; the match to TRBD2 covers 9 bases. Germline values: CDR1 SGHVS, CDR2 FQNEAQ. This CDR3 spans 17 amino acids. J gave up 5 bases and V 1 base, and 11 bases lay outside the gene matches. The CDR3 DNA reads as TGTGCCAGCAGCTTAGGGGTAGCGGGGGCTTTCGAGGAGACCCAGTACTTC. The encoded protein is CASSLGVAGAFEETQYF.

The chain has TRBV5-5 and TRBJ2-1; D unclear. Germline assignment: CDR1 SGHKS and CDR2 YYEKEE (reference sequence). V lost 2 bases and J 9 bases, leaving 18 bases between the germline ends. CDR3 length equals 15 residues. For the CDR3, the DNA is TGTGCCAGCAGCTTTGACGCCCCCGGGTACGGTGAGCAGTTCTTC. Its protein is CASSFDAPGYGEQFF.

V is TRBV13 and J is TRBJ2-7; 11 positions agree with TRBD2. The CDR3 runs to 15 residues. CDR1 is PRHDT and CDR2 is FYEKMQ in the germline V gene (reference sequence). V gave up 4 bases and J gave up 4 bases; unmatched junction bases: 6. CDR3 loop: CASSSPRTSGYEQYF. CDR3 coding DNA: TGTGCCAGCAGCTCCCCCCGGACTAGCGGGTACGAGCAGTACTTC.

The chain carries TRBV3-1 (or the pseudogene TRBV3-2) and TRBJ1-6; TRBD1 is a possible D gene (5 bases). The CDR3 length is 15 residues. Looked up from germline, CDR1 is LGHDT and CDR2 is YNNKEL (reference sequence). The ends were cut back, 2 bases at V and 6 bases at J, with 11 bases in the middle. CDR3 nucleotide sequence: TGTGCCAGCAGCCAATCTGAAGGGGCTAATTCACCCCTCCACTTT. Translation: CASSQSEGANSPLHF.

The chain has TRBV6-5 and TRBJ1-5, with 8 nucleotides matching TRBD1. The CDR3 runs to 15 residues. Trimming took 5 bases from V and 4 from J; bases not matched to a gene: 7. Per germline, CDR1 MNHEY and CDR2 SVGAGI. CDR3 region: CASSPRTGRNQPQHF. CDR3 sequence (DNA): TGTGCCAGCAGTCCGAGGACAGGGAGGAATCAGCCCCAGCATTTT.

J is TRBJ2-7 and V is TRBV12-5, with a possible D match to TRBD1 (5 bases). CDR3 length equals 16 residues. The germline V gene has CDR1 LGHNT and CDR2 FRNRAP. The V and J ends lost 0 bases and 2 bases respectively, with 14 bases between them. The chain's CDR3 is CASGLVLRVGPYEQYF. The CDR3 nucleotides read TGTGCTAGTGGTTTGGTACTTAGGGTGGGGCCCTACGAGCAGTACTTC.

Written as DNA, the CDR3 is TGTGCCAGCAGTAGCGGGGGCTCCTACGAGCAGTACTTC. Translation: CASSSGGSYEQYF. The chain combines TRBV2 with TRBJ2-7; the match to TRBD2 covers 8 bases. The germline V gene has CDR1 SNHLY and CDR2 FYNNEI. Trimming at V came to 5 bases and at J to 0 bases, leaving 0 bases not matched to a gene. The CDR3 length is 13 residues.

The rearrangement uses TRBV9 and TRBJ2-5, with 7 nucleotides matching TRBD2. This CDR3 has 15 amino acids. V dropped 0 bases and J dropped 2; count of bases not matched to a gene: 4. CDR1 and CDR2 from the germline V gene are SGDLS and YYNGEE. The CDR3 loop reads CASSVGGGPQETQYF. The CDR3 DNA follows: TGTGCCAGCAGCGTAGGGGGGGGACCGCAAGAGACCCAGTACTTC.

The chain uses TRBV7-6 and TRBJ1-1, with D perhaps matching TRBD1 (6 bases). Per the germline V gene, CDR1 is SGHVS and CDR2 is FNYEAQ. The length of the CDR3 is 16 residues. Trimming shortened V by 3 bases and J by 4 bases, and 18 bases separated the two germline ends. CDR3 sequence reads: CASSLNPPGQITEAFF. The DNA of the CDR3 is TGTGCCAGCAGCTTGAATCCCCCTGGACAGATCACTGAAGCTTTCTTT.

The V call is TRBV7-9, the J call TRBJ1-1, with D possibly TRBD1 on 5 matching bases. This CDR3 spans 15 amino acids. The V end was cut by 1 base, the J end by 7 bases, with 16 bases between. Germline values: CDR1 SEHNR, CDR2 FQNEAQ (reference sequence). The CDR3 DNA reads as TGTGCCAGCAGCTTAGGGCAGGGCGGCACCAGTGAAGCTTTCTTT. Its translation is CASSLGQGGTSEAFF.

The table lists this clone with a few counts. V is TRBV2 and J is TRBJ2-7, with TRBD1 matching 8 bases. Germline V gene data show CDR1 as SNHLY and CDR2 as FYNNEI. V trimming: 6 bases; J trimming: 1 base; junction bases outside the gene matches: 2. The length of the CDR3 is 13 residues. The CDR3 coding sequence is TGTGCCAGCAGCTGGGACAGGTCCTACGAGCAGTACTTC. It specifies CASSWDRSYEQYF.

Many counts were recorded for this clone. The V and J genes are TRBV7-2 and TRBJ2-6; the match to TRBD2 covers 12 bases. The CDR3 spans 18 residues. J gave up 1 base and V 4 bases, and 5 bases lay outside the gene matches. The germline CDR1 and CDR2 sequences are SGHTA and FQGNSA. CDR3 region: CASSSTSGGGSGANVLTF. DNA for the CDR3: TGTGCCAGCAGCTCGACTAGCGGGGGAGGGTCTGGGGCCAACGTCCTGACTTTC.

Worth noting for this clone: This sample also contains other DNA sequences that code for the same CDR3. This chain connects TRBV5-1 to TRBJ1-1, with TRBD1 matching over 8 bases. V dropped 2 bases and J dropped 5; count of bases not matched to a gene: 2. The CDR3 runs to 13 residues. Germline CDR1 and CDR2: SGHRS and YFSETQ. CDR3 amino acids: CASSFDRGTEAFF. Written as DNA, the CDR3 is TGCGCCAGCAGCTTCGACAGGGGTACTGAAGCTTTCTTT.